This T cell receptor beta chain comes out of a study of blood T cell repertoires in COVID-19. Study details: The United States, Italy and Spain provided the acute and convalescent COVID-19 samples. The analysed material was cDNA or gDNA that came from T cells, B-cell-depleted T cells, or PBMCs.

In the original processing: Scientists estimated how many nucleated cells there were by amplifying reference gene primers. TCRdb's table, derived via immunoSEQ multiplex PCR, lists solely in-frame clones and lacks some. That table gives V, J and clone size, and the DNA gave D and trimming. The sample holds about 160,000 clones, around 90% seen once. CDR1 and CDR2 (germline): SQVTM, ANQGSEA. Germline trimming cut 7 bases from V and 3 bases from J; bases unmatched to any gene: 3. CDR3 length equals 13 residues. The receptor was derived from a man aged 18 to 30 with acute or convalescent COVID-19. The chain joins TRBV29-1 to TRBJ2-1, with 10 bases identical to TRBD2. The sequencing input was peripheral blood. The CDR3 region is CSAWTSGYNEQFF. The CDR3 bases are TGCAGCGCCTGGACTAGCGGCTACAATGAGCAGTTCTTC.